Described below is a single T cell receptor beta chain sequence and its context. The data stem from a study of T cells in Graves' hyperthyroidism and ophthalmopathy. Per germline, CDR1 SNHLY and CDR2 FYNNEI. The junction had 9 bases not matched to a gene; V was cut back by 7 bases and J by 7 bases. The CDR3 consists of 13 residues. Regions amplified from RNA transcripts were the TCR beta CDR3 regions. Using the HTBI primer set, a first-round RT-PCR was run on the TCR CDR3. Each CDR3 protein is one row after TCRdb ran MiXCR on the multiplex PCR reads. This sample has a few hundred thousand distinct CDR3 sequences, with approximately 18% found just once.

This chain joins TRBV2 and TRBJ1-1; 7 nucleotides line up with TRBD1. The sequence was collected from a young man with Graves' ophthalmopathy. The sequencing sample was made of blood. CDR3 amino acids: CASTEERGLEAFF. The DNA of the CDR3 is TGTGCCAGCACCGAGGAGAGGGGGCTTGAAGCTTTCTTT.